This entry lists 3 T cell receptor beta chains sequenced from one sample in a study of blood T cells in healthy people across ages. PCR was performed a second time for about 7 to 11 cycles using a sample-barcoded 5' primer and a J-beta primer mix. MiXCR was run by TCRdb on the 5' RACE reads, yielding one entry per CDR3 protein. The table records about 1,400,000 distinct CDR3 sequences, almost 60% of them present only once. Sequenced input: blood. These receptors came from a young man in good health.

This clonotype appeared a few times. Written as DNA, the CDR3 is TGCAGCGTTGAGTTTCGGGACAGGGAAGGCGAGACCCAGTACTTC. This codes for CSVEFRDREGETQYF. The chain uses TRBV29-1 and TRBJ2-5; 9 nucleotides match TRBD1. V gave up 3 bases and J gave up 5 bases; unmatched junction bases: 10. In germline, CDR1 is SQVTM, CDR2 ANQGSEA. The CDR3 has 15 residues.

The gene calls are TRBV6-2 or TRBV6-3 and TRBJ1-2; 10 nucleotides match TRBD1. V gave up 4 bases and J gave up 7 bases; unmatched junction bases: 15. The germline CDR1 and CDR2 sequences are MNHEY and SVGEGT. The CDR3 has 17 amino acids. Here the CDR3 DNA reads TGTGCCAGCAGTTCGGAGGACAGGGGGTATATCACCGGTGGCTACACCTTC. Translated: CASSSEDRGYITGGYTF.

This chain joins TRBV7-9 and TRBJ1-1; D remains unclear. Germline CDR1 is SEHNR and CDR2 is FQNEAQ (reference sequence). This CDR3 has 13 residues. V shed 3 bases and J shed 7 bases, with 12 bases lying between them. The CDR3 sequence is CASSFSQASEAFF. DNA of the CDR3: TGTGCCAGCAGCTTTTCCCAGGCGAGTGAAGCTTTCTTT. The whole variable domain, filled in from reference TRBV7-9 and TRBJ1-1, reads DTGVSQNPRHKITKRGQNVTFRCDPISEHNRLYWYRQTLGQGPEFLTYFQNEAQLEKSRLLSDRFSAERPKGSFSTLEIQRTEQGDSAMYLCASSFSQASEAFFGQGTRLTVV.